The 10 T cell receptor beta chains listed next were all sequenced from one sample in a study of T cell responses to AZD1222 COVID-19 vaccine. Assay: immunoSEQ multiplex PCR; the TCRdb copy retains only in-frame clones and omits some. The sample has under 150,000 clones; around 93% are singletons. Sequenced material: peripheral blood, taken on day 0 of AZD1222 vaccination. These receptors originate from an adult in good health.

V and J are TRBV9 and TRBJ2-1; D assignment may be TRBD1 or TRBD2 (8 bases each). Per germline, CDR1 SGDLS and CDR2 YYNGEE. The CDR3 length is 21 residues. Trimming shortened V by 4 bases and J by 1 base, and 30 bases separated the two germline ends. The CDR3 DNA reads as TGTGCCAGCAGCCCCCGCCCAGGGGGCGTGCGTAGCGGGAAGTCCTACAATGAGCAGTTCTTC. Residues: CASSPRPGGVRSGKSYNEQFF.

This sequence joins TRBV28 and TRBJ1-2; tentative D call: TRBD1 (6 bases). Trimming shortened V by 8 bases and J by 4 bases, and 8 bases separated the two germline ends. The CDR3 contains 11 residues. Germline CDR1 MDHEN, CDR2 SYDVKM. The CDR3 loop reads CASEDSYGYTF. As DNA, the CDR3 is TGTGCCAGCGAGGACAGCTATGGCTACACCTTC.

The chain uses TRBV19 and TRBJ1-4, with D possibly TRBD1 on 6 matching bases. CDR1 LNHDA and CDR2 SQIVND come from the germline V gene (reference sequence). The V gene lost 8 bases and the J gene lost 7 bases, with 20 bases spanning the gap. CDR3 length: 15 residues. This CDR3 is CASHNSGGHSEKLFF. CDR3 coding DNA: TGTGCCAGTCACAACAGCGGGGGGCACAGTGAAAAACTGTTTTTT. Full variable domain (missing parts from reference TRBV19 and TRBJ1-4): DGGITQSPKYLFRKEGQNVTLSCEQNLNHDAMYWYRQDPGQGLRLIYYSQIVNDFQKGDIAEGYSVSREKKESFPLTVTSAQKNPTAFYLCASHNSGGHSEKLFFGSGTQLSVL.

The genes are TRBV27 and TRBJ1-1, with D hard to call. The CDR3 has 13 residues. V dropped 1 base and J dropped 3 bases, with 6 bases sitting between them. The germline gives CDR1 MNHEY, CDR2 SMNVEV (reference sequence). In nucleotides, the CDR3 is TGTGCCAGCAGTTTATTAGGGCACACTGAAGCTTTCTTT. This encodes CASSLLGHTEAFF.

Only one count was recorded for this clone. The chain has TRBV9 and TRBJ1-5; TRBD1 agrees at 9 bases. CDR3 size: 15 residues. CDR1 is SGDLS, CDR2 YYNGEE, per germline. The V gene end was trimmed by 0 bases and the J gene end by 8 bases; junction bases not matched to a gene: 6. CDR3 sequence: CASSVEGTGIKPQHF. As DNA, the CDR3 is TGTGCCAGCAGCGTAGAAGGGACAGGGATTAAGCCCCAGCATTTT.

The rearrangement links TRBV19 to TRBJ1-5; perhaps TRBD1 as D (6 bases). V was cut by 3 bases and J by 3 bases, with 12 bases left in between. The CDR3 consists of 15 residues. The germline CDR1 and CDR2 sequences are LNHDA and SQIVND (reference sequence). CDR3 protein: CASSISQGYNQPQHF. The CDR3 bases are TGTGCCAGTAGTATCTCACAGGGTTACAATCAGCCCCAGCATTTT.

The CDR3 spells CASSLVVYNEQFF. CDR3 sequence (DNA): TGTGCCAGCAGTTTGGTAGTGTACAATGAGCAGTTCTTC. The V gene is TRBV28, the J gene TRBJ2-1; D is unresolved. The V end was cut by 3 bases, the J end by 4 bases, with 7 bases between. The CDR3 has 13 amino acids. Per germline, CDR1 MDHEN and CDR2 SYDVKM. The full variable domain, its missing parts supplied by reference TRBV28 and TRBJ2-1, is DVKVTQSSRYLVKRTGEKVFLECVQDMDHENMFWYRQDPGLGLRLIYFSYDVKMKEKGDIPEGYSVSREKKERFSLILESASTNQTSMYLCASSLVVYNEQFFGPGTRLTVL.

In DNA form, the CDR3 reads TGTGCCAGCAGCGTAGGAGGGGGCGGCACTGAAGCTTTCTTT. It encodes CASSVGGGGTEAFF. The chain has TRBV9 and TRBJ1-1; TRBD1 agrees at 7 bases. V lost 0 bases and J lost 4; bases outside the gene matches: 3. Looked up from germline, CDR1 is SGDLS and CDR2 is YYNGEE. The CDR3 loop spans 14 amino acids.

V is TRBV2 and J is TRBJ2-3, with 8 bases matching TRBD2. Germline V gene data show CDR1 as SNHLY and CDR2 as FYNNEI. The CDR3 totals 16 residues. The junction had 8 bases not matched to a gene; V was cut back by 2 bases and J by 4 bases. The CDR3 DNA reads as TGTGCCAGCAGTGAAATAGCGGGACGGGAGGCAGATACGCAGTATTTT. This gives the protein CASSEIAGREADTQYF.

The CDR3 region is CASRAEGSSEKLFF. CDR3 nucleotides: TGCGCCAGCAGGGCAGAGGGGTCCAGTGAAAAACTGTTTTTT. The rearrangement uses TRBV5-1 and TRBJ1-4; TRBD1 might be the D (5 bases). V was trimmed by 5 bases and J by 7 bases, leaving 15 bases between them. The CDR3 totals 14 residues. Per germline, CDR1 SGHRS and CDR2 YFSETQ.